This TCR beta chain was identified during a study of OX40 agonist ivuxolimab in advanced cancers. Study details: Every 2 weeks, ivuxolimab was infused into the patients intravenously at between 0.01 and 10 mg/kg. Patients enrolled in dose escalation were diagnosed with hepatocellular carcinoma, melanoma, renal cell or head and neck cancer. Antecedent anti-PD-1, anti-PD-L1 or anti-CTLA-4 therapy was permissible, with around 41% having received some.

Only one count was recorded for this clone. Its target is not known. Using immunoSEQ multiplex PCR, the repertoire was profiled, and TCRdb retains in-frame clones only, with some absent. The table lists over 15,000 clones, around three quarters of them singletons, with roughly half in the top ten. Study conclusions and caveats: Specificity for antigen went undetermined in the expanded peripheral T cells.

Germline CDR1 SGDLS, CDR2 YYNGEE. Trimming took 4 bases from V and 5 from J, leaving 15 bases between them. The CDR3 length is 15 residues. Here the sequenced sample was CD4+ or CD8+ T cells sorted from blood, taken in a trial of the OX40 agonist ivuxolimab. The chain employs TRBV9 and TRBJ2-2; TRBD2 might be the D (6 bases). The origin of this receptor is an adult with an advanced solid tumor such as melanoma, head and neck, liver or kidney cancer. DNA of the CDR3: TGTGCCAGCAGCCCCGGCGGGGTAAAAACCGGGGAGCTGTTTTTT. This sequence encodes CASSPGGVKTGELFF.